Listed below are T cell receptor beta chains from one sample, sequenced in a study of blood T cells in healthy people across ages. One entry per CDR3 protein results from TCRdb running MiXCR on the 5' RACE reads. Of about 970,000 distinct CDR3 sequences in the sample, around 54% were seen once. Input material: blood. These receptors all come from an older woman in good health. Both conserved end residues are part of each CDR3. Each record gives: J gene, V gene, CDR3 protein.

TRBJ2-7	TRBV12-3/TRBV12-4	CASSFDLGIGSEQYF
TRBJ2-1	TRBV12-3/TRBV12-4	CASSTSGSRNEQFF
TRBJ2-5	TRBV4-1	CASSHHGTQRETQYF
TRBJ2-3	TRBV10-1	CASSGLRDTDTQYF
TRBJ1-2	TRBV3-1	CASSQDGPRYGYTF
TRBJ2-7	TRBV29-1	CSVGLDRDGEQYF
TRBJ2-1	TRBV27	CASSPRGSGRANEQFF
TRBJ2-2	TRBV4-3	CASSQSAGGPMPGELFF
TRBJ2-2	TRBV29-1	CSAIGETGELFF
TRBJ2-3	TRBV7-2	CASSLDLAGPSTDTQYF
TRBJ2-3	TRBV7-2	CASSTYDRSDTQYF
TRBJ2-7	TRBV7-9	CASSLASLENEQYF
.	TRBV6-1	CASSRGRGGTPYEQYF
TRBJ2-3	TRBV29-1	CSVEGDSLTSTDTQYF
TRBJ2-7	TRBV5-1	CARFGQGDSYEQYF
TRBJ2-4	TRBV4-1	CASSQEGREVNIQYF
TRBJ2-7	TRBV5-1	CASSHMGQGREQYF
TRBJ2-3	TRBV29-1	CSGAGTGDRTDTQYF
TRBJ1-5	TRBV5-6	CASSSITDPEGQPQHF
TRBJ2-5	TRBV11-3	CASSSGQGKRETQYF
TRBJ1-2	TRBV27	CASSSPGQGNYGYTF
TRBJ2-7	TRBV21-1	CASVMCHLQGETDEQYF
TRBJ2-7	TRBV4-1	CASSQAPSVGYEQYF
TRBJ1-1	TRBV20-1	CSAVGVVGNTEAFF
TRBJ2-1	TRBV20-1	CSVQGTTNEQFF
TRBJ1-6	TRBV7-2	CASSLDTGGYSPLHF
TRBJ2-1	TRBV28	CASRQNPGLASQFF
TRBJ2-2	TRBV11-3	CASSTYRGPANTGELFF
TRBJ2-1	TRBV4-1	CASIGGATNEQFF
TRBJ2-1	TRBV30	CAWTDPPSSGSTVMGQFF
TRBJ2-3	TRBV29-1	CSAVTSGRNTDTQYF
.	TRBV14	CASSQDHWSYEQYF